These T cell receptor beta chains were read from a single sample in a study of T cells in Graves' hyperthyroidism and ophthalmopathy. TCRdb re-called the multiplex PCR reads with MiXCR, one entry per CDR3 protein. The table has hundreds of thousands of distinct CDR3 sequences, 12% to 15% seen once. The sequenced material came from blood. The receptors originated from a woman aged 35 to 49 with Graves' ophthalmopathy. Both conserved end residues are part of each CDR3. D genes are given only for firm matches. Clone size, where shown, is once, few, many, or a class for clones that have expanded.

V	size	D	J	CDR3	DNA
TRBV28	many	TRBD1	TRBJ1-2	CASSPPGTGDGYTF	TGTGCCAGCAGTCCACCCGGGACAGGGGATGGCTACACCTTC
TRBV7-9	few	TRBD1	TRBJ2-1	CASRHRAGGEQFF	TGTGCCAGCAGACACAGAGCAGGGGGTGAGCAGTTCTTC
TRBV7-8	many	NA	TRBJ1-4	CASTKGGTDEKLFF	TGTGCCAGCACCAAAGGAGGGACGGATGAAAAACTGTTTTTT
TRBV11-2	many	NA	TRBJ1-3	CASSLLGYTIYF	TGTGCCAGCAGCTTACTAGGGTACACCATATATTTT
TRBV5-6	few	TRBD2	TRBJ2-3	CASSRTGTTKTDTQYF	TGTGCCAGCAGCAGGACCGGGACTACAAAAACAGATACGCAGTATTTT
TRBV7-9	many	TRBD2	TRBJ2-7	CASSSDSGRAYEQYF	TGTGCCAGCAGCTCAGATAGCGGGAGGGCCTACGAGCAGTACTTC
TRBV12-3/TRBV12-4	many	TRBD2	TRBJ2-7	CASNWGSGNEQYF	TGTGCCAGCAACTGGGGTAGCGGGAACGAGCAGTACTTC
TRBV24-1	many	NA	TRBJ2-2	CATSGTGAGELFF	TGTGCCACCAGTGGGACGGGCGCCGGGGAGCTGTTTTTT
TRBV27	NA	TRBD1	TRBJ2-5	CASSLFWAQGDQETQYF	TGTGCCAGCAGTTTATTTTGGGCACAGGGGGACCAAGAGACCCAGTACTTC
TRBV4-2	NA	NA	TRBJ2-4	CASSQLSWDIENIQYF	TGTGCCAGCAGCCAGCTCAGTTGGGACATCGAAAACATTCAGTACTTC